The 23 T cell receptor beta chains below all came from one sample that was sequenced in a study of siplizumab effects on memory and regulatory T cells. TCRdb's table, derived via immunoSEQ multiplex PCR, lists solely in-frame clones and lacks some. The sample records 90,000 to 120,000 clones, about 92% being singletons. The material sequenced was Tregs sorted from blood. The receptors were sampled from a human donor in good health.

The CDR3 DNA is TGTGCCAGCAGCCCTACCGTAGCTCACAGTCGTCTAGTAGAAGAGACCCAGTACTTC. It encodes CASSPTVAHSRLVEETQYF. The chain carries TRBV11-2 and TRBJ2-5; no reliable D call. V shed 5 bases and J shed 3 bases, with 28 bases lying between them. Germline V gene lookup returns CDR1 SGHAT and CDR2 FQNNGV. The CDR3 length is 19 residues.

The V and J genes are TRBV7-2 and TRBJ2-7; D not certain. CDR3 length equals 15 residues. With 5 bases removed from V and 1 base from J, the gap between germline ends came to 15 bases. Per germline, CDR1 SGHTA and CDR2 FQGNSA. In nucleotides, the CDR3 is TGTGCCAGCAGCGTGGACCCCACTTTATCCTACGAGCAGTACTTC. Encoded protein: CASSVDPTLSYEQYF.

The chain uses TRBV6-5 and TRBJ2-1, with 8 bases aligning to TRBD2. Germline V gene lookup returns CDR1 MNHEY and CDR2 SVGAGI. This CDR3 region has 13 residues. J was trimmed by 9 bases and V by 5 bases; bases with no gene match: 6. The DNA of the CDR3 is TGTGCCAGCAGTCCGGACGCGGGGGGTGAGCAGTTCTTC. It codes for CASSPDAGGEQFF.

The V and J genes are TRBV27 and TRBJ2-2; D may be TRBD1 or TRBD2 (5 bases each). The length of the CDR3 is 16 residues. In germline, CDR1 is MNHEY, CDR2 SMNVEV (reference sequence). V was trimmed by 4 bases and J by 0 bases, leaving 12 bases between them. The CDR3 coding sequence is TGTGCCAGCAGTTCAGCTGGGGGAACGAACACCGGGGAGCTGTTTTTT. It is translated as CASSSAGGTNTGELFF.

This clone was found once. V gene TRBV2 combines with J gene TRBJ1-2, with 8 bases matching TRBD1. This CDR3 spans 13 amino acids. CDR1 is SNHLY, CDR2 FYNNEI, per germline. With 7 bases clipped from V and 7 bases from J, the junction kept 8 bases outside the gene matches. CDR3 bases: TGTGCCAGCACCCTATCACAGGGGGGTGGCTACACCTTC. Translation gives CASTLSQGGGYTF.

Comment on this clone: This may stem from a read error, because a much larger clone lies one nucleotide away. Other nucleotide sequences from this sample produce the same CDR3. This rearrangement joins TRBV4-1 to TRBJ2-1, with D perhaps TRBD2 (5 bases). The CDR3 loop spans 13 amino acids. Germline values: CDR1 MGHRA, CDR2 YSYEKL. Between the trimmed V and J ends, which lost 6 bases and 8 bases, there was a span of 14 bases. The CDR3 nucleotides read TGCGCCAGCAGTCAGTCCGGACTGGATGAGCAGTTCTTC. It translates to CASSQSGLDEQFF.

The chain joins TRBV6-5 to TRBJ1-4, with D uncertain. Germline V gene sequence: CDR1 MNHEY, CDR2 SVGAGI. Trimming shortened V by 2 bases and J by 6 bases, and 16 bases separated the two germline ends. This CDR3 region has 16 residues. In DNA form, the CDR3 reads TGTGCCAGCAGTTACACCCTGCTCCTGGGCTATGAAAAACTGTTTTTT. Protein product: CASSYTLLLGYEKLFF.

This clone was picked up one time. The V call is TRBV18, the J call TRBJ1-5; D is undetermined. Trimming cost V 6 bases and J 6 bases, with 9 bases left between them. The V gene's germline CDR1 is KGHSH and CDR2 LQKENI. CDR3 length: 12 amino acids. CDR3 amino acids: CASSKESQPQHF. In nucleotides, the CDR3 is TGTGCCAGCTCTAAGGAGAGTCAGCCCCAGCATTTT.

This chain connects TRBV18 to TRBJ2-7; the D gene is possibly TRBD2 (5 bases). CDR1 KGHSH and CDR2 LQKENI come from the germline V gene. The V and J ends lost 6 bases and 6 bases respectively, with 27 bases between them. The CDR3 loop spans 17 amino acids. The CDR3 DNA reads TGTGCCAGCTCCCACTCTGGGAGCGGAGCTATTACGGTCGAGCAGTACTTC. This sequence encodes CASSHSGSGAITVEQYF.

The chain uses TRBV11-1 and TRBJ2-4; TRBD2 might be the D (5 bases). CDR1 SGHAT and CDR2 FQDESV come from the germline V gene (reference sequence). The CDR3 is 14 amino acids. Trimming stripped 5 bases from V and 9 bases from J, with 17 bases between. The CDR3 loop reads CASSRGSPPLIQYF. Here the CDR3 DNA reads TGTGCCAGCAGCCGAGGGAGCCCCCCCCTCATTCAGTACTTC.

The chain uses TRBV5-1 and TRBJ2-2; D gene unclear. Trimming cost V 4 bases and J 0 bases, with 10 bases left between them. Germline CDR1 and CDR2: SGHRS and YFSETQ. The CDR3 spans 15 residues. CDR3 nucleotide sequence: TGCGCCAGCAGCCTGGGTCAGACGAACACCGGGGAGCTGTTTTTT. Amino acid sequence: CASSLGQTNTGELFF.

CDR3 amino acids: CASSLVGLDNEQFF. DNA for the CDR3: TGTGCCAGCAGCCTAGTGGGACTTGACAATGAGCAGTTCTTC. This rearrangement joins TRBV4-2 to TRBJ2-1; a possible D gene is TRBD2 (6 bases). The CDR3 loop spans 14 amino acids. From germline, CDR1 is LGHNA and CDR2 YNFKEQ. Trimming cost V 4 bases and J 5 bases, with 12 bases left between them.

The chain couples TRBV6-5 to TRBJ1-2, with 7 bases matching TRBD1. With 2 bases clipped from V and 3 bases from J, the junction kept 6 bases outside the gene matches. The V gene's germline CDR1 is MNHEY and CDR2 SVGAGI. CDR3 length: 15 amino acids. CDR3 DNA: TGTGCCAGCAGTTACCTCAACAGGGGTGACTATGGCTACACCTTC. Amino acid sequence: CASSYLNRGDYGYTF.

The chain employs TRBV6-5 and TRBJ1-4; a possible D gene is TRBD1 (6 bases). CDR1 MNHEY and CDR2 SVGAGI come from the germline V gene. The CDR3 is made up of 15 amino acids. The V gene lost 3 bases and the J gene lost 14 bases, with 22 bases spanning the gap. The CDR3 loop is CASSYSAAGVQRLFF. The CDR3 nucleotides are TGTGCCAGCAGTTATTCGGCGGCAGGGGTCCAGAGGCTGTTTTTT.

The chain couples TRBV14 to TRBJ2-7; no definite D call. Germline assignment: CDR1 SGHDN and CDR2 FVKESK. The CDR3 covers 15 residues. Trimming took 0 bases from V and 1 from J, leaving 10 bases between them. This CDR3 is CASSQDFRSSYEQYF. CDR3 DNA sequence: TGTGCCAGCAGCCAAGATTTCAGAAGTTCCTACGAGCAGTACTTC.

This sequence joins TRBV19 and TRBJ1-2; a possible D gene is TRBD1 (5 bases). Trimming left V 3 bases short and J 2 bases short, with 16 bases between. CDR1 is LNHDA and CDR2 is SQIVND in the germline V gene (reference sequence). The CDR3 runs to 16 residues. The CDR3 sequence is CASSIPGGLRNYGYTF. The CDR3 region has the DNA TGTGCCAGTAGTATTCCGGGGGGACTCCGGAACTATGGCTACACCTTC.

V and J are TRBV18 and TRBJ1-5; TRBD1 matches at 7 bases. This CDR3 is built from 14 residues. Losses at the gene ends were 4 bases for V and 4 bases for J; bases not matched to a gene: 4. CDR1 is KGHSH, CDR2 LQKENI, per germline. CDR3 sequence: CASSQQGSNQPQHF. The CDR3 bases are TGTGCCAGCTCACAACAGGGGTCAAATCAGCCCCAGCATTTT.

V gene TRBV5-1 combines with J gene TRBJ1-1; D is possibly TRBD1 (5 bases). Germline CDR1 reads SGHRS; CDR2 reads YFSETQ. V dropped 0 bases and J dropped 3 bases, with 9 bases sitting between them. The CDR3 covers 14 residues. This CDR3 reads CASSLAVGDTEAFF. The CDR3 region has the DNA TGCGCCAGCAGCTTGGCCGTAGGGGACACTGAAGCTTTCTTT.

This chain uses TRBV5-5 with TRBJ2-5, with D tentatively TRBD1 (6 bases). Trimming left V 4 bases short and J 2 bases short, with 15 bases between. The CDR3 runs to 15 residues. Germline CDR1 is SGHKS and CDR2 is YYEKEE (reference sequence). CDR3 protein: CASSPGQQGQETQYF. Written as DNA, the CDR3 is TGTGCCAGCAGCCCCGGACAGCAGGGGCAAGAGACCCAGTACTTC.

The V and J genes are TRBV6-1 and TRBJ1-3, with TRBD1 identical over 9 bases. The CDR3 length is 15 residues. Germline loops: CDR1 MNHNS, CDR2 SASEGT. After removal of 11 bases from V and 3 bases from J, the junction contained 11 bases not matched to a gene. The CDR3: CAGRKQGAGGNTIYF. CDR3 DNA sequence: TGTGCCGGACGAAAACAGGGGGCTGGTGGAAACACCATATATTTT.

The chain carries TRBV19 and TRBJ2-2; D might be TRBD2 (5 bases). The CDR3 has 13 amino acids. Germline assignment: CDR1 LNHDA and CDR2 SQIVND (reference sequence). V was shortened by 3 bases and J by 4 bases, with 6 bases between the two germline ends. The DNA of the CDR3 is TGTGCCAGTAGTATCCTAGCCACCGGGGAGCTGTTTTTT. Amino acids: CASSILATGELFF.

The chain uses TRBV20-1 and TRBJ2-3; D perhaps matches TRBD1 (5 bases). Germline V lookup: CDR1 DFQATT, CDR2 SNEGSKA (reference sequence). The CDR3 extends over 11 amino acids. The germline V and J ends were trimmed by 6 bases and 4 bases, with 8 bases remaining between them. CDR3 sequence: CSARRADTQYF. In nucleotides, the CDR3 is TGCAGTGCCCGCAGGGCAGATACGCAGTATTTT.

This clone was counted a single time. The rearrangement uses TRBV10-1 and TRBJ1-4, with no clear D. The CDR3 covers 13 residues. Trimming removed 4 bases at V and 7 bases at J, with 10 bases between. Per germline, CDR1 WNHNN and CDR2 SYGVQD (reference sequence). CDR3 DNA sequence: TGCGCCAGCAGTGCCCCGGGGAGTGAAAAACTGTTTTTT. Its protein is CASSAPGSEKLFF.